This TCR beta chain was sequenced for a study of blood T cell repertoires in COVID-19. Whole-study context: Spain, Italy and the United States supplied samples that represented acute and convalescent COVID-19. Nucleic acid was either cDNA or gDNA, and it came from T cells, B-cell-depleted T cells, or PBMCs.

Some clones are missing from TCRdb's copy, which holds only in-frame ones; the method was immunoSEQ multiplex PCR. This table holds about 180,000 clones, around 86% found once. The CDR3 has 17 amino acids. With V trimmed by 7 bases and J by 5 bases, 15 bases remained unmatched. In germline, CDR1 is SGDLS, CDR2 YYNGEE. This study enrolled people aged 18 to 89 from about two dozen US geographic areas. The specimen sequenced was PBMCs or T cells enriched from blood (not recorded which). The receptor's source is a woman aged 25 to 39 who had recovered from COVID-19. The V call is TRBV9, the J call TRBJ2-5, with 12 bases lining up with TRBD1. The CDR3 loop reads CASGRSGQGARRETQYF. The CDR3 bases are TGTGCCAGCGGCCGCTCGGGACAGGGGGCGCGTCGGGAGACCCAGTACTTC.